Below, one T cell receptor beta chain is given with its context. The sample originates from a study of T cell repertoires in cytomegalovirus infection. The V gene lost 5 bases and the J gene lost 2 bases, with 11 bases spanning the gap. Per germline, CDR1 LNHDA and CDR2 SQIVND (reference sequence). CDR3 length: 14 residues. From the reads, TCRdb called clonotypes with MiXCR, one entry per CDR3 protein. The repertoire has some 130,000 distinct CDR3 sequences, less than 9.5% of them found once; the top ten carry 10%. This sequence originates from a human donor in good health (CMV status not recorded). Some clones in this sample may be carry-over from other donors' samples. The sequenced sample was PBMCs. The chain uses TRBV19 and TRBJ2-3; no clear D gene. The CDR3 region is CASSLLILTDTQYF. The CDR3 region has the DNA TGTGCCAGTAGTCTCCTAATCCTCACAGATACGCAGTATTTT.